The 24 T cell receptor beta chains below come from one sample, sequenced in a study of technical replicates of blood from a handful of donors. Profiled with immunoSEQ multiplex PCR; TCRdb holds only in-frame clones, not every one. Among about 69,000 clones listed, around 90% were seen once. Sequenced: PBMCs. The receptors were sampled from a human donor in good health. Some clones in this sample may be carry-over from other donors' samples.

The V call is TRBV4-2, the J call TRBJ2-7, with TRBD2 matching over 8 bases. CDR1 is LGHNA and CDR2 is YNFKEQ in the germline V gene. V dropped 6 bases and J dropped 6; count of bases not matched to a gene: 10. This CDR3 spans 14 amino acids. CDR3 DNA sequence: TGTGCCAGCAGTACCTGGGACGGGGGGGGCGAGCAGTACTTC. Amino acid sequence: CASSTWDGGGEQYF.

In its sample, this clone was seen once. The genes are TRBV6-4 and TRBJ2-1, with 10 bases matching TRBD2. This CDR3 is 15 amino acids long. Unmatched junction bases numbered 2, after V lost 3 bases and J lost 3 bases. Germline V lookup: CDR1 MRHNA, CDR2 SNTAGT. The CDR3: CASSELAGNYNEQFF. For the CDR3, the DNA is TGTGCCAGCAGTGAACTAGCGGGGAACTACAATGAGCAGTTCTTC.

The V and J genes are TRBV7-2 and TRBJ2-3, with 10 bases identical to TRBD1. Germline V gene lookup returns CDR1 SGHTA and CDR2 FQGNSA. The CDR3 totals 13 residues. The ends lost 4 bases at V and 6 bases at J; junction bases unmatched: 1. CDR3 in amino acids: CASSSDRGDTQYF. The CDR3 nucleotides read TGTGCCAGCAGCTCGGACAGGGGGGATACGCAGTATTTT.

The chain employs TRBV5-8 and TRBJ2-3; 9 bases are a match to TRBD2. This CDR3 is built from 16 residues. V trimming: 4 bases; J trimming: 4 bases; junction bases outside the gene matches: 10. Germline values: CDR1 SGHTS, CDR2 YDEGEE. DNA of the CDR3: TGTGCCAGCAGCAGGCCTAGCGGGACGGGAGCAGATACGCAGTATTTT. Translated, it gives CASSRPSGTGADTQYF.

The CDR3 nucleotides are TGTGCCACCCGTGACAGCGCGCCGATCCTTGGCTATGGCTACACCTTC. Its protein product is CATRDSAPILGYGYTF. V gene TRBV10-3 combines with J gene TRBJ1-2, with D tentatively TRBD1 (5 bases). There are 16 residues in the CDR3. V lost 10 bases and J lost 4, with 25 bases in between. Germline loops: CDR1 ENHRY, CDR2 SYGVKD.

This rearrangement joins TRBV9 to TRBJ2-2, with 10 bases identical to TRBD2. The junction had 6 bases not matched to a gene; V was cut back by 2 bases and J by 5 bases. The CDR3 runs to 16 residues. Germline V gives CDR1 SGDLS, CDR2 YYNGEE. CDR3 in DNA: TGTGCCAGCAGCGTTAGAGCGGGAGGGCCTACCGGGGAGCTGTTTTTT. This sequence encodes CASSVRAGGPTGELFF.

This clone showed up just once. This chain joins TRBV7-9 and TRBJ2-5, with TRBD2 matching 7 bases. This CDR3 has 13 residues. From germline, CDR1 is SEHNR and CDR2 FQNEAQ (reference sequence). The DNA for the CDR3 is TGTGTTACCCAGCGGGGCTACGGGGAGACCCAGTACTTC. Translated: CVTQRGYGETQYF.

V gene TRBV5-4 combines with J gene TRBJ2-5; TRBD2 agrees at 9 bases. Germline V gene data show CDR1 as SGHNT and CDR2 as YYREEE (reference sequence). The CDR3 consists of 15 residues. Germline trimming cut 5 bases from V and 1 base from J; bases unmatched to any gene: 6. The CDR3 is CASRPTSGSQETQYF. CDR3 coding DNA: TGTGCCAGCAGACCGACTAGCGGAAGCCAAGAGACCCAGTACTTC. Full variable domain (outside the CDR3, taken from reference TRBV5-4 and TRBJ2-5): ETGVTQSPTHLIKTRGQQVTLRCSSQSGHNTVSWYQQALGQGPQFIFQYYREEENGRGNFPPRFSGLQFPNYSSELNVNALELDDSALYLCASRPTSGSQETQYFGPGTRLLVL.

This chain joins TRBV27 and TRBJ2-5; 9 nucleotides agree with TRBD2. V lost 4 bases and J lost 3; bases outside the gene matches: 9. Germline V gene lookup returns CDR1 MNHEY and CDR2 SMNVEV (reference sequence). This CDR3 is built from 16 residues. The CDR3 coding sequence is TGTGCCAGCAGTTCACTTTGGCGGGGGGGGGAAGAGACCCAGTACTTC. This encodes CASSSLWRGGEETQYF.

A few counts support this clone. The junction differs from germline at one of its ends, possibly a read error. This chain joins TRBV10-3 and TRBJ1-3; 7 bases line up with TRBD1. The germline CDR1 and CDR2 sequences are ENHRY and SYGVKD. This CDR3 comprises 14 residues. CDR3: CAISEQGTGNTIYF. Here the CDR3 DNA reads TGTGCCATCAGTGAACAGGGGACTGGGAACACCATATATTTT.

This clone has only one observation. This CDR3 reads CASSQSPTGKNTIYF. CDR3 nucleotide sequence: TGCGCCAGCAGTCAATCCCCCACAGGGAAAAACACCATATATTTT. V and J are TRBV23-1 and TRBJ1-3, with D perhaps matching TRBD1 (6 bases). TRBV23-1 is known as an ORF, though its function is uncertain. The CDR3 consists of 15 residues. V was pared by 0 bases and J by 6 bases, with 12 bases between.

The V call is TRBV9, the J call TRBJ2-1, with D maybe TRBD2 (6 bases). Germline values: CDR1 SGDLS, CDR2 YYNGEE. V lost 0 bases and J 0 bases, leaving 16 bases between the germline ends. The length of the CDR3 is 18 residues. The CDR3: CASSVDSGGSSSYNEQFF. The CDR3 bases are TGTGCCAGCAGCGTAGATAGCGGCGGCTCGAGCTCCTACAATGAGCAGTTCTTC.

This chain connects TRBV4-3 to TRBJ2-3; D is possibly TRBD2 (7 bases). Trimming removed 1 base at V and 4 bases at J, with 21 bases between. CDR1 is LGHNA, CDR2 YSLEER, per germline. The CDR3 covers 18 residues. Written as DNA, the CDR3 is TGCGCCAGCAGCCAAGCGGGTGGAAGGGGGGGGAGCGCAGATACGCAGTATTTT. The encoded protein is CASSQAGGRGGSADTQYF.

This clone was seen a handful of times. The DNA for the CDR3 is TGTGCCAGCAGCTTAACAGGGGACTATGGCTACACCTTC. It encodes CASSLTGDYGYTF. The V and J genes are TRBV7-2 and TRBJ1-2; the match to TRBD1 covers 7 bases. The CDR3 is 13 residues long. The germline CDR1 and CDR2 sequences are SGHTA and FQGNSA. After removal of 2 bases from V and 3 bases from J, the junction contained 0 bases not matched to a gene.

The J gene is TRBJ2-4, the V gene TRBV7-9; the match to TRBD1 covers 7 bases. Germline CDR1 SEHNR, CDR2 FQNEAQ (reference sequence). The length of the CDR3 is 13 residues. V was pared by 5 bases and J by 11 bases, with 9 bases of the junction left unmatched. This CDR3 is CASSRRGQGVQYF. The CDR3 DNA sequence: TGTGCCAGCAGCCGAAGGGGGCAGGGCGTTCAGTACTTC.

Worth noting for this clone: No DNA is shown, since the ends of the CDR3 on it are uncertain; the CDR3 is the one TCRdb lists. This rearrangement joins TRBV7-2 to TRBJ2-7; the table's D call of TRBD2 was not tested on the DNA. The CDR3 has 16 amino acids, counting both end residues. Germline V gene sequence: CDR1 SGHTA, CDR2 FQGNSA. CDR3 residues: CASSLTSAAGAYEQYF.

This clone was observed a few times. The rearrangement links TRBV6-1 to TRBJ1-2, with D perhaps matching TRBD1 (6 bases). The germline gives CDR1 MNHNS, CDR2 SASEGT. This CDR3 is built from 14 residues. Trimming cost V 2 bases and J 2 bases, with 9 bases left between them. The CDR3, as DNA: TGTGCCAGCAGTGAATCAGGGGCAAACTATGGCTACACCTTC. Protein product: CASSESGANYGYTF.

The gene calls are TRBV7-9 and TRBJ2-7; possible D gene TRBD2, 7 bases. V lost 4 bases and J 4 bases, leaving 17 bases between the germline ends. CDR3 length equals 15 residues. Per germline, CDR1 SEHNR and CDR2 FQNEAQ (reference sequence). CDR3 in DNA: TGTGCCAGCAGCTCCGCCGCGGGGGCCGGGTACGAGCAGTACTTC. It codes for CASSSAAGAGYEQYF.

Comment on this clone: The junction does not match germline at one end; this may be a read error. This chain uses TRBV30 with TRBJ1-5; D gene uncertain. The CDR3 covers 12 residues. Germline-derived CDR1 and CDR2 are GTSNPN and SVGIG (reference sequence). The DNA of the CDR3 is TGTGCCTGCAGTGGCGGCAATCAGCCCCAGCATTTT. Translated, it gives CACSGGNQPQHF.

This clone came up once. The rearrangement uses TRBV6-6 and TRBJ1-1; 9 bases fit TRBD1. The length of the CDR3 is 16 residues. J was trimmed by 7 bases and V by 0 bases; bases with no gene match: 9. In germline, CDR1 is MNHNY, CDR2 SVGAGI (reference sequence). Here the CDR3 reads CASSYSPGQGVIEAFF. The CDR3 DNA reads TGTGCCAGCAGTTACTCCCCGGGACAGGGAGTAATTGAAGCTTTCTTT.

This clone was observed a single time. V and J are TRBV15 and TRBJ2-2, with D perhaps TRBD2 (5 bases). V dropped 1 base and J dropped 12 bases, with 9 bases sitting between them. This CDR3 spans 12 amino acids. The germline V gene has CDR1 LNHNV and CDR2 YYDKDF (reference sequence). CDR3 in amino acids: CATSRGAGKLFF. In DNA form, the CDR3 reads TGTGCCACCAGCAGAGGGGCGGGCAAGCTGTTTTTT.

The genes are TRBV7-9 and TRBJ1-2, with 7 bases lining up with TRBD1. After removal of 4 bases from V and 3 bases from J, the junction contained 5 bases not matched to a gene. CDR1 and CDR2 (germline): SEHNR, FQNEAQ (reference sequence). This CDR3 is built from 14 residues. As DNA, the CDR3 is TGTGCCAGCAGCTCCCGACAGGGTGACTATGGCTACACCTTC. Protein product: CASSSRQGDYGYTF.

J is TRBJ1-5 and V is TRBV6-1; a weak D match, TRBD1 (6 bases). The V end lost 3 bases, the J end lost 0 bases, and 12 bases lay between the germline ends. Germline assignment: CDR1 MNHNS and CDR2 SASEGT. The CDR3 runs to 16 residues. The CDR3 loop reads CASSDLGTYSNQPQHF. The CDR3 DNA reads TGTGCCAGCAGTGATCTAGGGACATATAGCAATCAGCCCCAGCATTTT.

A single count supports this clone. CDR3 region: CASSPFLAGGRSDTQYF. CDR3 DNA sequence: TGTGCCAGCAGCCCTTTCTTAGCGGGAGGGCGTTCAGATACGCAGTATTTT. The chain recombines TRBV9 with TRBJ2-3; 11 positions match TRBD2. CDR1 SGDLS and CDR2 YYNGEE come from the germline V gene. V gave up 4 bases and J gave up 4 bases; unmatched junction bases: 11. This CDR3 is built from 17 residues.